The text below deals with one T cell receptor beta chain. Its antigen is undetermined. The source of the sample is a study of regulatory T cells in long-lasting Graves disease. For TCR beta, libraries came from iRepertoire HTBI primers and Arm-PCR of CDR3 regions. From the multiplex PCR reads, TCRdb called clonotypes with MiXCR, one entry per CDR3 protein. The data hold roughly 420,000 distinct CDR3 sequences, with around 15% observed a single time. V lost 8 bases, J lost 1 base, and 14 bases lay in between. The V gene's germline CDR1 is SQVTM and CDR2 ANQGSEA. This CDR3 region has 13 residues. Overall study results and limits: Peripheral blood, not thyroid tissue, was the sole material studied.

The time point is: newly diagnosed GD, antithyroid drugs for less than 3 months. RNA extracted from PBMCs served as the sequencing template. In each case, Graves' disease was diagnosed per American Thyroid Association guidelines. These same data were also listed under a study on T cells in Graves' hyperthyroidism and ophthalmopathy. That investigation notes: The study enrolled patients aged 18 to 65 with newly diagnosed hyperthyroidism of under 2 months' duration. A set of HTBI primers served as the primers for a first-round RT-PCR of the TCR CDR3.

The receptor was isolated from a woman aged 30 to 39 with Graves disease. The source was peripheral blood mononuclear cells (PBMCs), collected at new diagnosis, from a patient treated with antithyroid drugs. The genes are TRBV29-1 and TRBJ1-1, with unresolved D. The CDR3 here is CSFQAVRNTEAFF. The CDR3 DNA reads as TGCAGCTTCCAGGCGGTGAGGAACACTGAAGCTTTCTTT.